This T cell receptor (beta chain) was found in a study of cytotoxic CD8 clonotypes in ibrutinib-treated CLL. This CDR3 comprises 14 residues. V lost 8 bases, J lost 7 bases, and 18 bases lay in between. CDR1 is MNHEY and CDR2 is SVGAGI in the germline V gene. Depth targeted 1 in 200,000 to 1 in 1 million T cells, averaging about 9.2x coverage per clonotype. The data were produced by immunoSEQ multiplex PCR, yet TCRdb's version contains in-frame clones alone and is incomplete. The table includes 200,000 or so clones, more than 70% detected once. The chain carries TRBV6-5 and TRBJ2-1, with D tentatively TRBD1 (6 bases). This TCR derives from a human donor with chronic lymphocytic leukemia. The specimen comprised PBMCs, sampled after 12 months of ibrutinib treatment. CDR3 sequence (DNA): TGTGCCAGCGGGATCAGGGGACCCGGAAATGAGCAGTTCTTC. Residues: CASGIRGPGNEQFF.